This TCR beta chain comes out of a study of blood T cell repertoires in COVID-19. Overall study context: The United States, Italy and Spain supplied acute and convalescent COVID-19 samples.

As handled by the study authors: Cell counts per sample came from amplifying reference gene primers. Method: immunoSEQ multiplex PCR; TCRdb's copy keeps in-frame clones and lacks some. Clone size and the V and J calls come from that table; the DNA yielded D and trimming. The repertoire holds approximately 150,000 clones, with around 84% as singletons. This clonotype was sampled from a human donor in a cohort sampled during active COVID-19. The sequenced material came from peripheral blood.

CDR3 bases: TGCGCCAGCAGTGATACCGGGACAGGGAGAATCGATGAGCAGTTCTTC. This encodes CASSDTGTGRIDEQFF. This rearrangement joins TRBV5-1 to TRBJ2-1; 9 bases align to TRBD1. This CDR3 region has 16 residues. Germline loops: CDR1 SGHRS, CDR2 YFSETQ. V trimming: 5 bases; J trimming: 8 bases; junction bases outside the gene matches: 14.